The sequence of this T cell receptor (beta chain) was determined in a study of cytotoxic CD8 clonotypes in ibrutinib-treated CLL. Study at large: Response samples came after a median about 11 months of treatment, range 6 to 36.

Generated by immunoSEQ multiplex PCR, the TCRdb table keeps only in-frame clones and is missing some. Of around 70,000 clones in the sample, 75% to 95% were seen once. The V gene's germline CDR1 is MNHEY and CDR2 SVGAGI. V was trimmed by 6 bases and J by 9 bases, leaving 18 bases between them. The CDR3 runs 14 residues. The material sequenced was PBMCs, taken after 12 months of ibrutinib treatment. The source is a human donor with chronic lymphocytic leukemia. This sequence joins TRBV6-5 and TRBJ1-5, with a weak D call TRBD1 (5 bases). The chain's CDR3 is CASSLSDSHRPQHF. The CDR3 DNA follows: TGTGCCAGCAGCCTTTCCGACAGCCACAGGCCCCAGCATTTT.